This TCR beta chain came from a study of blood T cell repertoires in COVID-19. J was trimmed by 1 base and V by 4 bases; bases with no gene match: 3. Germline CDR1 and CDR2: PRHDT and FYEKMQ (reference sequence). There are 15 residues in the CDR3. Clones were sequenced by immunoSEQ multiplex PCR, and TCRdb holds only the in-frame ones, with some missing. The profile shows approximately 200,000 clones, approximately 89% of them singletons. The source is a woman in her thirties who had been exposed to COVID-19. This chain joins TRBV13 and TRBJ2-3, with 9 positions matching TRBD1. The sequenced sample was PBMCs or T cells enriched from blood (not recorded which). The CDR3 DNA sequence: TGTGCCAGCAGCTCACAGGGGGCGGGCACAGATACGCAGTATTTT. It yields the protein CASSSQGAGTDTQYF.